This entry lists 7 T cell receptor beta chains sequenced from one sample in a study of shared clonotypes between healthy human individuals. The method was immunoSEQ multiplex PCR; TCRdb's version includes in-frame clones alone and lacks a portion of them. The top ten hold about 0.39% of the sample, which has millions of clones, roughly 93% seen once. Sequencing was carried out using naive CD4+ T cells from PBMCs. As to subset: CD45RA+ positively selected. The receptors shown here come from a man between 18 and 35 years old in good health. Some clones in this sample may be carry-over from other donors' samples.

The chain is built from TRBV6-1 and TRBJ2-1; 9 positions match TRBD2. The V segment lost 4 bases and the J segment 8 bases; nucleotides outside the gene matches: 3. Germline assignment: CDR1 MNHNS and CDR2 SASEGT. This CDR3 is 13 amino acids long. CDR3 sequence reads: CASSVERGDEQFF. The CDR3 coding sequence is TGTGCCAGCAGTGTGGAGCGGGGGGATGAGCAGTTCTTC.

J is TRBJ1-4 and V is TRBV4-1; maybe TRBD1 (5 bases). V lost 4 bases, J lost 7 bases, and 19 bases lay in between. Germline CDR1 MGHRA, CDR2 YSYEKL. The CDR3 loop spans 16 amino acids. CDR3 nucleotides: TGCGCCAGCAGCCTCGGATGGGGGGGATCGGGTGAAAAACTGTTTTTT. It encodes CASSLGWGGSGEKLFF.

Regarding this clone: Other DNA sequences of this sample code for an identical CDR3. The rearrangement joins TRBV5-1 to TRBJ1-1; the D is unclear. With 2 bases removed from V and 0 bases from J, the gap between germline ends came to 5 bases. There are 13 residues in the CDR3. Germline V gives CDR1 SGHRS, CDR2 YFSETQ. The CDR3 loop is CASSLDLNTEAFF. The CDR3 coding sequence is TGCGCCAGCAGCTTAGACCTGAACACTGAAGCTTTCTTT.

The chain recombines TRBV10-3 with TRBJ2-1; TRBD1 aligns across 7 bases. The CDR3 totals 14 residues. V shed 8 bases, J shed 2 bases, and the junction held 6 bases outside the gene matches. The germline CDR1 and CDR2 sequences are ENHRY and SYGVKD. The CDR3 region is CAIRPGQTYNEQFF. Here the CDR3 DNA reads TGTGCCATCCGCCCGGGACAGACCTACAATGAGCAGTTCTTC.

The rearrangement joins TRBV7-9 to TRBJ2-5, with 9 bases that match TRBD1. In germline, CDR1 is SEHNR, CDR2 FQNEAQ (reference sequence). The CDR3 is 16 amino acids. V shed 5 bases, J shed 1 base, and the junction held 8 bases outside the gene matches. Written as DNA, the CDR3 is TGTGCCAGCAGCACCAGACAGGGGGTGGTCCAAGAGACCCAGTACTTC. It yields the protein CASSTRQGVVQETQYF. Full variable domain (remainder filled in from reference TRBV7-9 and TRBJ2-5): DTGVSQNPRHKITKRGQNVTFRCDPISEHNRLYWYRQTLGQGPEFLTYFQNEAQLEKSRLLSDRFSAERPKGSFSTLEIQRTEQGDSAMYLCASSTRQGVVQETQYFGPGTRLLVL.

The J gene is TRBJ1-2, the V gene TRBV4-1, with D possibly being TRBD1 (5 bases). V was cut by 4 bases and J by 7 bases, with 19 bases left in between. Germline CDR1 is MGHRA and CDR2 is YSYEKL. The CDR3 runs to 15 residues. CDR3 region: CASSRPGTVDRGYTF. The CDR3 nucleotides are TGCGCCAGCAGCCGCCCCGGGACGGTGGATCGTGGCTACACCTTC.

This clone was counted a few times. This chain links TRBV14 with TRBJ1-1; D remains unclear. CDR1 is SGHDN, CDR2 FVKESK, per germline. The V and J ends lost 3 bases and 6 bases respectively, with 11 bases between them. This CDR3 spans 13 amino acids. The CDR3 nucleotides are TGTGCCAGCAGCCAGGGCCGGTCGGCTGAAGCTTTCTTT. Translated, it gives CASSQGRSAEAFF.